The following is a T cell receptor beta chain sequence with its context. The germline V gene encodes CDR1 KGHDR and CDR2 SFDVKD. Trimming took 0 bases from V and 3 from J, leaving 15 bases between them. This CDR3 has 17 residues. This record belongs to a study of blood T cell repertoires in COVID-19. Overall study: Acute-phase and convalescent COVID-19 samples originated in the United States, Italy and Spain.

Only in-frame clones appear in the TCRdb table, and some are missing; sequencing was by immunoSEQ multiplex PCR. The sample includes some 200,000 clones, about 80% of them seen just once. The chain has TRBV24-1 and TRBJ2-3; possibly TRBD1 for D (6 bases). The sequenced material came from peripheral blood. This TCR derives from a man aged 25-45 years with active or convalescent COVID-19. The CDR3 DNA reads TGTGCCACCAGTGATTTGCTGGGGGCAGGTGAGACAGATACGCAGTATTTT. Protein: CATSDLLGAGETDTQYF.